This record concerns one T cell receptor (beta chain) sequence. This sample was included in a study of blood T cell repertoires in COVID-19. Study in general: Nucleic acid was either cDNA or gDNA, and it came from T cells, B-cell-depleted T cells, or PBMCs.

Repertoires were generated with immunoSEQ multiplex PCR, while TCRdb's copy carries only in-frame clones and drops some. The sample includes some 300,000 clones, roughly 91% of them seen just once. V was pared by 5 bases and J by 3 bases, with 7 bases of the junction left unmatched. CDR1 is SGHRS, CDR2 YFSETQ, per germline. This CDR3 spans 15 amino acids. The V call is TRBV5-1, the J call TRBJ1-2; TRBD1 matches at 10 bases. This clonotype was sampled from a woman aged 45-65 years who had been exposed to COVID-19. The sequenced sample consisted of PBMCs or T cells enriched from blood (not recorded which). CDR3 sequence (DNA): TGCGCCAGCAGTCCTACCGGGACAGGGGACTATGGCTACACCTTC. Translated: CASSPTGTGDYGYTF.